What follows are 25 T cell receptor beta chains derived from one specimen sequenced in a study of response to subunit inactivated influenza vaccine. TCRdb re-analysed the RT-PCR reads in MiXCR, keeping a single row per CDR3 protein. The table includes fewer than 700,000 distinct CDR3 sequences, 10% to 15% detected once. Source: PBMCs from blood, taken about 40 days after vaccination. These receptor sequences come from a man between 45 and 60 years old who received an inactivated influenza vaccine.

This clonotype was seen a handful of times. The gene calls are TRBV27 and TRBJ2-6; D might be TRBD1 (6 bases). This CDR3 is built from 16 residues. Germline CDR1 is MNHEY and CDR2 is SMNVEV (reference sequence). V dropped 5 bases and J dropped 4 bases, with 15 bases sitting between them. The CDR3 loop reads CASSLRQVAGANVLTF. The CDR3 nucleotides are TGTGCCAGCAGTCTTCGACAGGTCGCCGGGGCCAACGTCCTGACTTTC.

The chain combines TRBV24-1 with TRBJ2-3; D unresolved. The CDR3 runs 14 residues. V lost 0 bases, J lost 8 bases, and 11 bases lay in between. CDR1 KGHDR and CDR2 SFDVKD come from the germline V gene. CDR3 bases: TGTGCCACCAGTGATTTGATGCAGACCGGTACGCAGTATTTT. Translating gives CATSDLMQTGTQYF.

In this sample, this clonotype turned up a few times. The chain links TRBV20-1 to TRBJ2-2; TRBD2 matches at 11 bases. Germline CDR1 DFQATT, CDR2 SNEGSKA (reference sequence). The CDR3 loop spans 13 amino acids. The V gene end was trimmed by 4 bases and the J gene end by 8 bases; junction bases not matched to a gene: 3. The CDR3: CSAIRTSGGELFF. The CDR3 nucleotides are TGCAGTGCTATACGGACTAGCGGGGGGGAGCTGTTTTTT.

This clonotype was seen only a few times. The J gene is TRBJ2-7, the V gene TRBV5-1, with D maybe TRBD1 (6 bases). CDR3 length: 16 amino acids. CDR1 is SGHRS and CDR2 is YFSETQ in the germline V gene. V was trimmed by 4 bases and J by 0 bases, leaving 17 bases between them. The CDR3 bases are TGCGCCAGCAGCACCACTAACCGGGACACCTCCTACGAGCAGTACTTC. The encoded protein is CASSTTNRDTSYEQYF.

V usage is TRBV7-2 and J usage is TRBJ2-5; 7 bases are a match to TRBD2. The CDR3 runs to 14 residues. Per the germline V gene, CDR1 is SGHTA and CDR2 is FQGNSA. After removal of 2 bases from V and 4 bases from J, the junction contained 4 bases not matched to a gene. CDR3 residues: CASSLIGGRETQYF. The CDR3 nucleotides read TGTGCCAGCAGCTTAATCGGCGGGAGAGAGACCCAGTACTTC.

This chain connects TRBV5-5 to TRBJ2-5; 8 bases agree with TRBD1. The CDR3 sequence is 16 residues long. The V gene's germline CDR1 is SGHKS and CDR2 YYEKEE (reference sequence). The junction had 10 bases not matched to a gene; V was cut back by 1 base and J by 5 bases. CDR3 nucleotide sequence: TGTGCCAGCAGCTTGTCTTTCCAGGGGGCTTATGAGACCCAGTACTTC. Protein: CASSLSFQGAYETQYF.

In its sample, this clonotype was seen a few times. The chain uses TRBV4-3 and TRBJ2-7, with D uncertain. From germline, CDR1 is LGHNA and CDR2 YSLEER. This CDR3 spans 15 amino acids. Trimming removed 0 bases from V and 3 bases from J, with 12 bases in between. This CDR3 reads CASSQEWNRVYEQYF. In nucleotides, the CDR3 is TGCGCCAGCAGCCAAGAATGGAACAGAGTCTACGAGCAGTACTTC.

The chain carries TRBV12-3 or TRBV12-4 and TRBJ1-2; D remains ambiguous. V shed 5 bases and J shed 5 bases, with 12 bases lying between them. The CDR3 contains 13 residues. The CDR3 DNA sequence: TGTGCCAGCAGTAAACCCACAGCATATGGCTACACCTTC. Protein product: CASSKPTAYGYTF.

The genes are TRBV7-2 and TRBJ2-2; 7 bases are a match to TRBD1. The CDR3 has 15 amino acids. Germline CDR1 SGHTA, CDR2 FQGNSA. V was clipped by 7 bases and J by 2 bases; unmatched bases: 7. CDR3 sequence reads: CASKTGTVNTGELFF. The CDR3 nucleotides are TGTGCCAGCAAAACTGGGACAGTTAACACCGGGGAGCTGTTTTTT.

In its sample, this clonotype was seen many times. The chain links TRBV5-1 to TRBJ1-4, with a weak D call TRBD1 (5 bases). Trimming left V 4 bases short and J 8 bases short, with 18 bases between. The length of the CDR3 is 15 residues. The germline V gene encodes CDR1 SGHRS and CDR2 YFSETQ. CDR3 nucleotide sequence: TGCGCCAGCAGCAGGCAGAGTGCGAGGGGCGAAAAACTGTTTTTT. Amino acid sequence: CASSRQSARGEKLFF. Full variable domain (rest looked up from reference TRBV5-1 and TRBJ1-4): KAGVTQTPRYLIKTRGQQVTLSCSPISGHRSVSWYQQTPGQGLQFLFEYFSETQRNKGNFPGRFSGRQFSNSRSEMNVSTLELGDSALYLCASSRQSARGEKLFFGSGTQLSVL.

CDR3 nucleotides: TGTGCCAGCAGTCCCCCCAAGGGGGCCAGGGACACTGAAGCTTTCTTT. Protein sequence: CASSPPKGARDTEAFF. The chain recombines TRBV6-2 or TRBV6-3 with TRBJ1-1; 7 bases fit TRBD1. The V and J ends lost 5 bases and 3 bases, in that order; junction bases with no gene match: 12. The CDR3 extends over 16 amino acids. Per the germline V gene, CDR1 is MNHEY and CDR2 is SVGEGT.

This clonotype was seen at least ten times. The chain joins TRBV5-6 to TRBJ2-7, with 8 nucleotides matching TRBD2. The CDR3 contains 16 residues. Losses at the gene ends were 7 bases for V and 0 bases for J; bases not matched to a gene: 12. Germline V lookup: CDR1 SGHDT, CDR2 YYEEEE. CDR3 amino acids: CASAKRASGYSYEQYF. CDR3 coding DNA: TGTGCCAGCGCCAAAAGGGCTAGCGGGTACTCCTACGAGCAGTACTTC.

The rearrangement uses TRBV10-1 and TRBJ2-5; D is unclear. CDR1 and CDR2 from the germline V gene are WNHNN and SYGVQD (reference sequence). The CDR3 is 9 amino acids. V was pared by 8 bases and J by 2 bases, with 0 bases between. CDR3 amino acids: CASQETQYF. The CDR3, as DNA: TGCGCCAGCCAAGAGACCCAGTACTTC.

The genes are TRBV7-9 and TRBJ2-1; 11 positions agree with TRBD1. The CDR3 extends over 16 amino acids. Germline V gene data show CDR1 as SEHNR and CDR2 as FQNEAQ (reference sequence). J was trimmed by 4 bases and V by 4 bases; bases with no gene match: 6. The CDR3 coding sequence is TGTGCCAGCAGCTCCCGGACAGGGGGCTCGTACAATGAGCAGTTCTTC. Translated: CASSSRTGGSYNEQFF.

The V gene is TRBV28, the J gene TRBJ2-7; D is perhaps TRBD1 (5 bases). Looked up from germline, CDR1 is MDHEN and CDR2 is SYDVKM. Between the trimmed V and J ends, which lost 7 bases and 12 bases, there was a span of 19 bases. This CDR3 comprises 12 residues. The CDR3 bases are TGTGCCAGCACCACCCGGGTGGCAGGGCTGTACTTC. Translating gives CASTTRVAGLYF.

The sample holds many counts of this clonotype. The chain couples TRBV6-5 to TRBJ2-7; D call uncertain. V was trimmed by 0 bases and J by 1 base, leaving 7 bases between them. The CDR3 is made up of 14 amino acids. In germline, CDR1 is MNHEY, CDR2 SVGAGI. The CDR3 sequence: CASSYSQPSYEQYF. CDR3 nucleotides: TGTGCCAGCAGTTACTCGCAGCCTTCCTACGAGCAGTACTTC.

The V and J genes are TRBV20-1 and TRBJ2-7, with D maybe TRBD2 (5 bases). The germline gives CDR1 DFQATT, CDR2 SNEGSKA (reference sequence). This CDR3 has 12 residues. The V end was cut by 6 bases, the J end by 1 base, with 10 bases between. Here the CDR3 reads CSAPRASYEQYF. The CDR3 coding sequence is TGCAGTGCCCCGAGGGCGTCCTACGAGCAGTACTTC.

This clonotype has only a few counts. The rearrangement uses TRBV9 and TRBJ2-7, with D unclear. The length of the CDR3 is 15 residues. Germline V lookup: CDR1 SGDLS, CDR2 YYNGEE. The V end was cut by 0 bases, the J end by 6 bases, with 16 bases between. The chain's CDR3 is CASSVAVDGMGEQYF. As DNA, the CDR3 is TGTGCCAGCAGCGTAGCAGTGGACGGAATGGGCGAGCAGTACTTC.

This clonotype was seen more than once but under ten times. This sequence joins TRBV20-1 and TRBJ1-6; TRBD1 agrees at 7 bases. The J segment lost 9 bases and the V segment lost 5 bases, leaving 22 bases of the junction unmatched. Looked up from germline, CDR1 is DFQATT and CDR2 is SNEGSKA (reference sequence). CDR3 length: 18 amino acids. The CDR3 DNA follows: TGCAGTGCTCCAAAGGGCGGGCAGGGGGTGTTTGGAATTTCACCCCTCCACTTT. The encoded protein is CSAPKGGQGVFGISPLHF.

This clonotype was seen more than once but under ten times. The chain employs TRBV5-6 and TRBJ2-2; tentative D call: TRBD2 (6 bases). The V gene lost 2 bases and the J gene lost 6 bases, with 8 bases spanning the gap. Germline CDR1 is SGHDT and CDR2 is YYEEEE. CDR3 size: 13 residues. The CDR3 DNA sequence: TGTGCCAGCAGCTTTAGCGGTCCCGGGGAGCTGTTTTTT. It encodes CASSFSGPGELFF.

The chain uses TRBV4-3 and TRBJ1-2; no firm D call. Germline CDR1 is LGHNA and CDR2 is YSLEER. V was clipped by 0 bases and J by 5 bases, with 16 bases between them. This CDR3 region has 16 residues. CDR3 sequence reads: CASSQDFGAGRYGYTF. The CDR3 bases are TGCGCCAGCAGCCAAGATTTTGGTGCGGGCCGGTATGGCTACACCTTC.

DNA of the CDR3: TGTGCCAGCAGTTACCTTCTAGCAGCGGAGCAGTACTTC. This encodes CASSYLLAAEQYF. The chain links TRBV6-5 to TRBJ2-7, with a tentative D call TRBD2 (5 bases). Germline lookup yields CDR1 MNHEY and CDR2 SVGAGI. Trimming left V 2 bases short and J 7 bases short, with 12 bases between. CDR3 size: 13 residues.

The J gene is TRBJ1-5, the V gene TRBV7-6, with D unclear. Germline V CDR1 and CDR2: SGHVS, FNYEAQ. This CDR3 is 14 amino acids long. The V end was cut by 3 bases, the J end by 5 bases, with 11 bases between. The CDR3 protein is CASSLIYQDQPQHF. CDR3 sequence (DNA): TGTGCCAGCAGCTTGATTTATCAAGATCAGCCCCAGCATTTT.

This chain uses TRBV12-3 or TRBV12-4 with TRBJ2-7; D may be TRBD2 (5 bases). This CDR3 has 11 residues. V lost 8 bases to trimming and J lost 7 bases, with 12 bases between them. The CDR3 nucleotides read TGTGCCAGCTCTGGTTCGGGAGAGCAGTACTTC. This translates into CASSGSGEQYF.

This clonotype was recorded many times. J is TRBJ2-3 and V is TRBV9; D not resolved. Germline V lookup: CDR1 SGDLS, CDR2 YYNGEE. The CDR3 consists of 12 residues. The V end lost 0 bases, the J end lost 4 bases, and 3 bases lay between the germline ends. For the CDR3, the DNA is TGTGCCAGCAGCGTAGAGTCAGATACGCAGTATTTT. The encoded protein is CASSVESDTQYF.